This TCR beta chain was retrieved from a study of shared clonotypes between healthy human individuals. Cells designated naive CD8 were CD45RO-negative and were positively selected for CCR7, with terminally differentiated effector memory CD45RA+ cells excluded. TCRdb's copy holds only in-frame clones and misses some; the assay was immunoSEQ multiplex PCR. The sample lists approximately 2,200,000 clones; roughly 91% were seen once. The V gene end was trimmed by 4 bases and the J gene end by 5 bases; junction bases not matched to a gene: 7. The germline V gene encodes CDR1 MNHEY and CDR2 SMNVEV (reference sequence). The CDR3 is 14 amino acids.

The receptor's source is a man between 18 and 29 years old in good health. Some clones in this sample may be carry-over from other donors' samples. The rearrangement uses TRBV27 and TRBJ2-7; 8 bases fit TRBD2. Sequenced sample: naive CD8+ T cells from PBMCs. The CDR3 DNA sequence: TGTGCCAGCAGTTCATGGACTAGCTTCGACGAGCAGTACTTC. This gives the protein CASSSWTSFDEQYF.